This TCR beta chain was observed in a study of CD8 T cells in Susac syndrome. The CDR3 contains 16 residues. V dropped 5 bases and J dropped 2; count of bases not matched to a gene: 9. Germline CDR1 reads MGHDK; CDR2 reads SYGVNS. RNA in amounts of roughly 0.5 to 1 ug was reverse transcribed with random hexamers. Coverage of TCR beta CDR3 amplification by immunoSEQ multiplex PCR extended to 54 Vbeta and 13 Jbeta. TCRdb used MiXCR to reprocess the immunoSEQ multiplex PCR reads, holding one entry per CDR3 protein. In the table there are just under 150,000 distinct CDR3 sequences, around 94% of which are singletons. TCR beta from blood CD8+ and CD4+ T cells was sequenced. In contrast to the negatively isolated CD8+ and CD4+ T cells, TEMRA cells were FACS-enriched.

The chain employs TRBV25-1 and TRBJ2-3, with TRBD2 identical over 8 bases. The TCR originated in a human donor in good health. The sample taken for sequencing was CD4+ T cells from PBMCs. The CDR3 loop reads CASSRSGTSITDTQYF. Written as DNA, the CDR3 is TGTGCCAGCAGTAGATCGGGGACTAGTATCACAGATACGCAGTATTTT.